This passage covers 22 T cell receptor beta chains from one sample sequenced in a study of OX40 agonist ivuxolimab in advanced cancers. Profiling relied on immunoSEQ multiplex PCR, and the TCRdb table lists in-frame clones only, not all of them. The sample shows tens of thousands of clones, roughly 84% of them seen only once. This specimen was CD4+ or CD8+ T cells sorted from blood, taken in a trial of the OX40 agonist ivuxolimab. The receptors were gathered from an adult with an advanced solid tumor such as melanoma, head and neck, liver or kidney cancer.

The chain employs TRBV7-6 and TRBJ2-7; 8 bases align to TRBD1. The CDR3 is 16 residues long. CDR1 and CDR2 (germline): SGHVS, FNYEAQ. V lost 4 bases, J lost 2 bases, and 10 bases stayed unmatched. CDR3 sequence reads: CASSSSAAGGTYEQYF. As DNA, the CDR3 is TGTGCCAGCAGCTCATCGGCGGCAGGGGGCACCTACGAGCAGTACTTC.

The chain is built from TRBV30 and TRBJ2-3; D is perhaps TRBD1 or TRBD2 (6 bases each). The CDR3 spans 16 residues. CDR1 and CDR2 from the germline V gene are GTSNPN and SVGIG (reference sequence). V shed 3 bases and J shed 4 bases, with 20 bases lying between them. CDR3 in amino acids: CAWSGGHAYVADTQYF. CDR3 DNA sequence: TGTGCCTGGAGCGGGGGACACGCCTATGTAGCAGATACGCAGTATTTT.

V is TRBV5-6 and J is TRBJ1-2; 9 nucleotides agree with TRBD1. Trimming cost V 4 bases and J 8 bases; bases outside gene matches: 6. The CDR3 has 13 amino acids. Germline CDR1 is SGHDT and CDR2 is YYEEEE. The DNA of the CDR3 is TGTGCCAGCAGCCGGGACAGGGACGGGGGCTACACCTTC. Its protein product is CASSRDRDGGYTF. The full variable domain, its missing parts supplied by reference TRBV5-6 and TRBJ1-2, is DAGVTQSPTHLIKTRGQQVTLRCSPKSGHDTVSWYQQALGQGPQFIFQYYEEEERQRGNFPDRFSGHQFPNYSSELNVNALLLGDSALYLCASSRDRDGGYTFGSGTRLTVV.

V and J are TRBV10-3 and TRBJ1-2, with a weak D call TRBD1 (6 bases). The V end was cut by 3 bases, the J end by 2 bases, with 16 bases between. The germline V gene has CDR1 ENHRY and CDR2 SYGVKD. This CDR3 has 16 residues. CDR3 DNA sequence: TGTGCCATCAGTGACCCAGCCGGGACAAAAAACTATGGCTACACCTTC. It is translated as CAISDPAGTKNYGYTF.

The rearrangement uses TRBV27 and TRBJ2-5; no definite D call. The CDR3 runs 13 residues. V was cut by 3 bases and J by 1 base, with 6 bases left in between. The germline V gene has CDR1 MNHEY and CDR2 SMNVEV (reference sequence). DNA for the CDR3: TGTGCCAGCAGTTTGCTAACCCAAGAGACCCAGTACTTC. It translates to CASSLLTQETQYF.

This clone came up once. This sequence joins TRBV19 and TRBJ2-1; a possible D gene is TRBD2 (5 bases). CDR1 and CDR2 (germline): LNHDA, SQIVND (reference sequence). There are 14 residues in the CDR3. Trimming removed 3 bases at V and 1 base at J, with 7 bases between. As DNA, the CDR3 is TGTGCCAGTAGTATCCGGGGATCCTACAATGAGCAGTTCTTC. It codes for CASSIRGSYNEQFF. Complete variable domain (other parts from reference TRBV19 and TRBJ2-1): DGGITQSPKYLFRKEGQNVTLSCEQNLNHDAMYWYRQDPGQGLRLIYYSQIVNDFQKGDIAEGYSVSREKKESFPLTVTSAQKNPTAFYLCASSIRGSYNEQFFGPGTRLTVL.

This CDR3 is CASSLDRAEQYF. The CDR3 nucleotides read TGTGCCAGCAGCCTCGACAGGGCCGAGCAGTACTTC. V gene TRBV7-2 combines with J gene TRBJ2-7, with 7 bases identical to TRBD1. J was trimmed by 6 bases and V by 5 bases; bases with no gene match: 4. This CDR3 region has 12 residues. CDR1 and CDR2 (germline): SGHTA, FQGNSA.

This rearrangement joins TRBV9 to TRBJ2-1, with D perhaps assigned TRBD1 or TRBD2 (5 bases each). This CDR3 has 15 residues. Germline CDR1 reads SGDLS; CDR2 reads YYNGEE. With 0 bases removed from V and 4 bases from J, the gap between germline ends came to 11 bases. This CDR3 reads CASSVGGLMYNEQFF. The DNA for the CDR3 is TGTGCCAGCAGCGTAGGGGGGTTAATGTACAATGAGCAGTTCTTC.

The gene calls are TRBV6-4 and TRBJ2-7; 13 nucleotides line up with TRBD2. The germline CDR1 and CDR2 sequences are MRHNA and SNTAGT. V was clipped by 2 bases and J by 2 bases; unmatched bases: 21. This CDR3 region has 22 residues. The DNA of the CDR3 is TGTGCCAGCAGTGACCGAGAGAGTCCGGGACTAGCGGGACCAGAACCTACCTACGAGCAGTACTTC. Translation gives CASSDRESPGLAGPEPTYEQYF.

The gene calls are TRBV27 and TRBJ2-2, with 8 nucleotides matching TRBD2. The length of the CDR3 is 18 residues. The J segment lost 5 bases and the V segment lost 0 bases, leaving 11 bases of the junction unmatched. Germline loops: CDR1 MNHEY, CDR2 SMNVEV (reference sequence). The CDR3 reads CASSLSSGGARNTGELFF. CDR3 nucleotides: TGTGCCAGCAGTTTATCTTCGGGGGGGGCACGTAATACCGGGGAGCTGTTTTTT.

This clone was counted between two and nine times. This chain connects TRBV18 to TRBJ2-1, with D possibly TRBD1 on 5 matching bases. There are 16 residues in the CDR3. Germline assignment: CDR1 KGHSH and CDR2 LQKENI. The V and J ends lost 2 bases and 0 bases respectively, with 11 bases between them. The CDR3 region has the DNA TGTGCCAGCTCACCAACCCGACAGAGCTCCTACAATGAGCAGTTCTTC. Its translation is CASSPTRQSSYNEQFF.

The chain joins TRBV28 to TRBJ1-2; no definite D call. Germline assignment: CDR1 MDHEN and CDR2 SYDVKM. The ends were cut back, 1 base at V and 4 bases at J, with 22 bases in the middle. The CDR3 length is 18 residues. The CDR3 DNA follows: TGTGCCAGCAGTTTATTGCCCGCTGAGTGGCAAGTTGGCTATGGCTACACCTTC. Protein: CASSLLPAEWQVGYGYTF.

The genes are TRBV5-5 and TRBJ1-5; 12 bases agree with TRBD1. Trimming removed 4 bases from V and 6 bases from J; junction bases left unmatched: 5. Germline CDR1 is SGHKS and CDR2 is YYEKEE (reference sequence). This CDR3 region has 15 residues. The CDR3 is CASSGTGGAGQPQHF. The DNA of the CDR3 is TGTGCCAGCAGCGGGACAGGGGGCGCGGGTCAGCCCCAGCATTTT.

Note on this clone: The same CDR3 arises from other DNA sequences in this sample as well. V usage is TRBV11-2 and J usage is TRBJ2-5, with 9 nucleotides matching TRBD2. The germline gives CDR1 SGHAT, CDR2 FQNNGV. V shed 1 base and J 3 bases; nucleotides not matched to a gene: 0. The CDR3 has 14 residues. In DNA, the CDR3 is TGTGCCAGCAGCTTAGGACTAGCGGAAGAGACCCAGTACTTC. It specifies CASSLGLAEETQYF.

The chain employs TRBV19 and TRBJ2-7; TRBD1 might be the D (6 bases). The CDR3 runs 11 residues. In germline, CDR1 is LNHDA, CDR2 SQIVND (reference sequence). With 9 bases removed from V and 3 bases from J, the gap between germline ends came to 9 bases. Written as DNA, the CDR3 is TGTGCCAGCAGGGGTTTCTACGAGCAGTACTTC. Amino acid sequence: CASRGFYEQYF.

For this clone: One junction end disagrees with the germline gene, perhaps due to a read error. The rearrangement joins TRBV4-3 to TRBJ2-5; no clear D gene. The CDR3 loop spans 14 amino acids. The germline V gene has CDR1 LGHNA and CDR2 YSLEER. The chain's CDR3 is CASSQGPRQGTQYF. The CDR3, as DNA: TGCGCCAGCAGCCAAGGGCCACGGCAAGGGACCCAGTACTTC.

This clone was seen once. This chain joins TRBV15 and TRBJ2-7; unclear D gene. Germline assignment: CDR1 LNHNV and CDR2 YYDKDF (reference sequence). The CDR3 extends over 15 amino acids. Trimming stripped 1 base from V and 2 bases from J, with 12 bases between. CDR3 in amino acids: CATSRVSLAAYEQYF. The DNA for the CDR3 is TGTGCCACCAGCAGAGTTTCACTGGCCGCCTACGAGCAGTACTTC. Based on the CDR3 plus reference TRBV15 and TRBJ2-7, the full variable domain is DAMVIQNPRYQVTQFGKPVTLSCSQTLNHNVMYWYQQKSSQAPKLLFHYYDKDFNNEADTPDNFQSRRPNTSFCFLDIRSPGLGDTAMYLCATSRVSLAAYEQYFGPGTRLTVT.

J is TRBJ2-5 and V is TRBV28, with TRBD2 identical over 13 bases. The CDR3 totals 14 residues. CDR1 is MDHEN and CDR2 is SYDVKM in the germline V gene. J lost 7 bases, V lost 7 bases, and 6 bases had no gene match. The CDR3 bases are TGTGCCAGCACAGGGACTAGCGGGACGGTGACCCAGTACTTC. Protein: CASTGTSGTVTQYF.

This chain connects TRBV7-2 to TRBJ2-7, with D perhaps TRBD1 or TRBD2 (5 bases each). The ends were cut back, 3 bases at V and 6 bases at J, with 15 bases in the middle. This CDR3 has 14 residues. The germline gives CDR1 SGHTA, CDR2 FQGNSA. CDR3 protein: CASSFFREPTEQYF. CDR3 sequence (DNA): TGTGCCAGCAGCTTTTTCAGGGAGCCAACCGAGCAGTACTTC.

This chain uses TRBV15 with TRBJ1-4, with D unclear. V lost 6 bases and J lost 0, with 11 bases in between. The CDR3 totals 15 residues. The germline gives CDR1 LNHNV, CDR2 YYDKDF (reference sequence). The CDR3 bases are TGTGCCACCAGTCCCATGGCCGCAACTAATGAAAAACTGTTTTTT. This sequence encodes CATSPMAATNEKLFF.

The chain employs TRBV4-3 and TRBJ2-2; D unclear. Trimming removed 4 bases at V and 2 bases at J, with 5 bases between. This CDR3 contains 13 residues. CDR1 and CDR2 from the germline V gene are LGHNA and YSLEER. DNA of the CDR3: TGCGCCAGCAGCCGGCACAACACCGGGGAGCTGTTTTTT. It specifies CASSRHNTGELFF.

The J gene is TRBJ1-5, the V gene TRBV16; TRBD1 might be the D (5 bases). The V gene lost 7 bases and the J gene lost 0 bases, with 13 bases spanning the gap. This CDR3 has 15 residues. Germline lookup yields CDR1 KGHSY and CDR2 FQNENV. The CDR3 region is CASTGEGFSNQPQHF. CDR3 DNA: TGTGCCAGCACCGGCGAGGGGTTTAGCAATCAGCCCCAGCATTTT.